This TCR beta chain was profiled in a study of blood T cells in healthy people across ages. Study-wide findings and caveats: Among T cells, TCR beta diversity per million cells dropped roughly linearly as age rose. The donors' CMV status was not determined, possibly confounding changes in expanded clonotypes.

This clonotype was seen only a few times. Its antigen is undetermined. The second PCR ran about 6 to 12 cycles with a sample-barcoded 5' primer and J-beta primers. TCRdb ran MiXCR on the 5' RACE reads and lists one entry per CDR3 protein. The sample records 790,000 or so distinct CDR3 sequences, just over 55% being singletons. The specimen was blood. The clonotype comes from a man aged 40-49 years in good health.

The CDR3 DNA sequence: TGTGCCAGCAGCGTAGCGGCCTACAATGAGCAGTTCTTC. It translates to CASSVAAYNEQFF. This chain links TRBV9 with TRBJ2-1; unclear D gene. The CDR3 totals 13 residues. Germline CDR1 reads SGDLS; CDR2 reads YYNGEE. Deletions cut 0 bases from V and 2 bases from J, with 3 bases between.